This TCR beta chain was observed in a study of T cell responses to AZD1222 COVID-19 vaccine. The overall study: Analyses pooled second doses at about 4 or about 12 weeks. Study findings and constraints: Donor demographics were predominantly white British with a female majority; clonal diversity may be underestimated. Spike-specific TCR breadth and depth went up after people got two AZD1222 doses.

The CDR3 sequence is 16 residues long. V lost 4 bases, J lost 7 bases, and 6 bases stayed unmatched. Germline V gene data show CDR1 as SGHRS and CDR2 as YFSETQ. TCRdb keeps only in-frame clones here, not all; method: immunoSEQ multiplex PCR. The data show 150,000 to 200,000 clones, around 92% seen once. Turning to this clone: Its antigen is not known.

This chain joins TRBV5-1 and TRBJ1-6, with TRBD1 identical over 12 bases. This receptor was obtained from an adult in good health. Sample: peripheral blood, taken on day 0 of AZD1222 vaccination. For the CDR3, the DNA is TGCGCCAGCAGCGTGGGACAGGGGGCTTGGAATTCACCCCTCCACTTT. Its protein product is CASSVGQGAWNSPLHF.